This is a list of T cell receptor beta chains from one sample in a study of post-analysis software for immune sequencing data. TCRdb passed the PCR reads through MiXCR, listing each CDR3 protein once. Of more than 350,000 distinct CDR3 sequences in the sample, 39% were seen once. Sequenced sample: blood. These receptors came from a girl aged 2 to 10 with multiple sclerosis. CDR3s include the opening cysteine and the closing phenylalanine or tryptophan.

CDR3 protein	V gene	J gene
CASSRSSGRAHEQFF	TRBV9	TRBJ2-1
CASTSLAGRGYNEQFF	TRBV7-8	TRBJ2-1
CASSLGTSGSYEQYF	TRBV5-1	TRBJ2-7
CASRDSGQSYEQYF	TRBV7-9	TRBJ2-7
CASSFWTGGKDPYGYTF	TRBV5-1	TRBJ1-2
CASSANPRTGTGYEQYF	TRBV27	TRBJ2-7
CSARPSPQGNYEQYF	TRBV20-1	TRBJ2-7
CATKAQGSSNYGYTF	TRBV2	TRBJ1-2
CASSEGTSGGQEEQFF	TRBV5-8	TRBJ2-1
CATSEGARNEQFF	TRBV24-1	TRBJ2-1
CASSRIGGGNIQYF	TRBV27	TRBJ2-4
CASSPRGSRSSPLHF	TRBV12-3/TRBV12-4	TRBJ1-6
CATRLAGDNEQYF	TRBV6-2/TRBV6-3	TRBJ2-7
CSVLSGLGTDTQYF	TRBV29-1	TRBJ2-3
CASSAGTTYNEQFF	TRBV10-1	TRBJ2-1
CASRSSGGDEQYF	TRBV7-9	TRBJ2-7
CASGGRAGSYNEQFF	TRBV7-2	TRBJ2-1
CASSYSRRKAREQYF	TRBV6-5	TRBJ2-7
CASIGTSGYNEQFF	TRBV7-8	TRBJ2-1
CASSMPGLGFYEQYF	TRBV7-2	TRBJ2-7
CASSLRGGGGYTF	TRBV28	TRBJ1-2
CASSFYDSPLHF	TRBV12-3/TRBV12-4	TRBJ1-6
CASRDELTGADGYTF	TRBV4-1	TRBJ1-2